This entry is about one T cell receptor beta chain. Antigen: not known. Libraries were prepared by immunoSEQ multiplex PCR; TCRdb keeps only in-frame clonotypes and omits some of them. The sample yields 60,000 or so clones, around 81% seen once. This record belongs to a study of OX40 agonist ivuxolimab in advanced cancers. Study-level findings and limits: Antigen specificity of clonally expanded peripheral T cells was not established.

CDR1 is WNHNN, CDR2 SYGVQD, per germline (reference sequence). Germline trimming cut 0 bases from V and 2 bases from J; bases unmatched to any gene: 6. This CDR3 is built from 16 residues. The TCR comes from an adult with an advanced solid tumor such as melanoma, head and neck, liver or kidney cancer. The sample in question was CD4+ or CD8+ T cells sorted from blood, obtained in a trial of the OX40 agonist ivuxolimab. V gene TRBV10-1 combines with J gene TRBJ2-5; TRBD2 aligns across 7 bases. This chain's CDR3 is CASSESAGANQETQYF. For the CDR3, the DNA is TGCGCCAGCAGTGAGTCGGCGGGAGCAAATCAAGAGACCCAGTACTTC.